This TCR beta chain emerged from a study of T cell responses to AZD1222 COVID-19 vaccine. The study, taken as a whole, reports: Repertoire sampling occurred only after the peak T cell response. A reported finding is that nearly half of spike-specific TCRs target unmutated variant regions. Rises in breadth and depth of Spike-specific TCRs came after two AZD1222 doses.

Looked up from germline, CDR1 is GTSNPN and CDR2 is SVGIG (reference sequence). CDR3 length: 11 residues. The V gene lost 5 bases and the J gene lost 4 bases, with 7 bases spanning the gap. Sequenced by immunoSEQ multiplex PCR; TCRdb stores in-frame clones only, minus some. The repertoire holds 73,000 or so clones, with 80% as singletons. As regards this clone: Its antigen is unknown.

The sequenced sample was peripheral blood, obtained 28 days after the second AZD1222 dose. This chain links TRBV30 with TRBJ2-3; the D is unclear. The TCR comes from an adult who received the AZD1222 COVID-19 vaccine. CDR3 sequence: CAWGSPDTQYF. The CDR3 DNA is TGTGCCTGGGGCTCGCCAGATACGCAGTATTTT.